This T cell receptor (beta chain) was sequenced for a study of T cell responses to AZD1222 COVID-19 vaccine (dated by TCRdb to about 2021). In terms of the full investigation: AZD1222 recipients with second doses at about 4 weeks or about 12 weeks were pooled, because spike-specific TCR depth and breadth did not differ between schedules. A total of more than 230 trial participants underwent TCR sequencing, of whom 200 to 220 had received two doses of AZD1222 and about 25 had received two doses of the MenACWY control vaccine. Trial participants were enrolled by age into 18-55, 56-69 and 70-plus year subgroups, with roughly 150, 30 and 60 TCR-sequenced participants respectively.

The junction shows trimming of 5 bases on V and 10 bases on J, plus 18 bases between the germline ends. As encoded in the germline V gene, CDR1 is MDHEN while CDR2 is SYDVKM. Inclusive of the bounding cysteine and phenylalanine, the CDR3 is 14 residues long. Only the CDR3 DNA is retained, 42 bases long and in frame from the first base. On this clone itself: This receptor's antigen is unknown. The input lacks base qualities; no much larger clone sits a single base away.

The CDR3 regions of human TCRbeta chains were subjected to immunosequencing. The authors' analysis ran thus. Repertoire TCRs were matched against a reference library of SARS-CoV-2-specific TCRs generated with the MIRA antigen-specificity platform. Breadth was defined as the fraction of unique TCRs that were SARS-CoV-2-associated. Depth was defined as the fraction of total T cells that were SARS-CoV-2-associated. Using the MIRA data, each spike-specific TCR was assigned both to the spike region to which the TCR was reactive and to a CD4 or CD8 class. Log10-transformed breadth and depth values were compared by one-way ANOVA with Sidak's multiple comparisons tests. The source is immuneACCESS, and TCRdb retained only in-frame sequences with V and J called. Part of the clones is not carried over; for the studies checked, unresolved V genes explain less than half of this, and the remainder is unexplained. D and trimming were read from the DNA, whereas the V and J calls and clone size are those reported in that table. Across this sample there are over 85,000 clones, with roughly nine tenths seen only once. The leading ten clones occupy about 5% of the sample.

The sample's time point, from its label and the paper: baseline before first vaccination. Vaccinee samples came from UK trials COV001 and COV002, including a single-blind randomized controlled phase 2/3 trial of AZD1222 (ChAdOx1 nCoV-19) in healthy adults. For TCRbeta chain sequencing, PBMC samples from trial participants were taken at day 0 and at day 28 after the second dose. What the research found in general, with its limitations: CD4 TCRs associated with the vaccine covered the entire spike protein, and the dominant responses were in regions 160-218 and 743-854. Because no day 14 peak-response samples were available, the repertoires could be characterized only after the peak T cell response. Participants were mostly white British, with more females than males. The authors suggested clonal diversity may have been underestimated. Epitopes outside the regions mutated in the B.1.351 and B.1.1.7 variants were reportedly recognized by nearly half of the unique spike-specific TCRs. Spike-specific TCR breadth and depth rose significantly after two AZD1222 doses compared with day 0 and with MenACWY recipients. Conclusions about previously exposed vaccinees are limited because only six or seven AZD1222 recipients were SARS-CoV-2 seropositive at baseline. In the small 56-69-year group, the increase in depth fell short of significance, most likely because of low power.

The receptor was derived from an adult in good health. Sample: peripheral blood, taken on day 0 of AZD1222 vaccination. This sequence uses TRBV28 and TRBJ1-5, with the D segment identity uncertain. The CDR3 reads CASSPVRGFGPQHF. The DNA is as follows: TGTGCCAGCAGTCCTGTTAGAGGGTTTGGTCCCCAGCATTTT.